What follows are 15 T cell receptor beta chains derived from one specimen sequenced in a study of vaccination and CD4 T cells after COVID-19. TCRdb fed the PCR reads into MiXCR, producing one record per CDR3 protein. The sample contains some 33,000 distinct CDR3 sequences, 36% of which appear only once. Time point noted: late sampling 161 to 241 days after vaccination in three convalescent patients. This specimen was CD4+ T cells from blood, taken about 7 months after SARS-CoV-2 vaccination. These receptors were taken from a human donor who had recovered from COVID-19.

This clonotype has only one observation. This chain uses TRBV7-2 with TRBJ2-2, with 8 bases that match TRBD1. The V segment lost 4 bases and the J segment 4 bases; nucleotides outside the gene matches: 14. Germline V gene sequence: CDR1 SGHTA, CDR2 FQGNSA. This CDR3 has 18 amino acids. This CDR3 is CASSWQVFRGRVTGELFF. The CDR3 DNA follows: TGTGCCAGCAGCTGGCAGGTGTTCAGGGGGCGGGTCACCGGGGAGCTGTTTTTT. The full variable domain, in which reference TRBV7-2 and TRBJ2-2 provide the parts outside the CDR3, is GAGVSQSPSNKVTEKGKDVELRCDPISGHTALYWYRQSLGQGLEFLIYFQGNSAPDKSGLPSDRFSAERTGGSVSTLTIQRTQQEDSAVYLCASSWQVFRGRVTGELFFGEGSRLTVL.

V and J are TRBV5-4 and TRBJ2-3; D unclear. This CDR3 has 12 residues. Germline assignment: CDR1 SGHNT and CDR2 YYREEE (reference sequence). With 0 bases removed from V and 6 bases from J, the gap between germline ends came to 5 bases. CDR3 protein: CASSLVGDTQYF. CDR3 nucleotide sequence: TGTGCCAGCAGCTTGGTGGGGGATACGCAGTATTTT.

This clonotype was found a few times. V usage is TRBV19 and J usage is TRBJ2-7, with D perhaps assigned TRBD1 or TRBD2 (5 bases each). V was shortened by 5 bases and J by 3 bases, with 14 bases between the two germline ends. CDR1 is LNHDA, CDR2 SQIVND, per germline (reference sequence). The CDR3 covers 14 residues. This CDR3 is CASSSAGADYEQYF. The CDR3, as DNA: TGTGCCAGTAGTTCCGCCGGGGCAGACTACGAGCAGTACTTC. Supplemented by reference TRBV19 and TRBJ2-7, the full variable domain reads DGGITQSPKYLFRKEGQNVTLSCEQNLNHDAMYWYRQDPGQGLRLIYYSQIVNDFQKGDIAEGYSVSREKKESFPLTVTSAQKNPTAFYLCASSSAGADYEQYFGPGTRLTVT.

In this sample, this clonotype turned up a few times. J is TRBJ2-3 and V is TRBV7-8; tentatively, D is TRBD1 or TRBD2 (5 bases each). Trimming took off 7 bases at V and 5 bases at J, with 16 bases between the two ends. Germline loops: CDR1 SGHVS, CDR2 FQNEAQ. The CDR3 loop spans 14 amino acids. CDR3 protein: CASTRFGGRDTQYF. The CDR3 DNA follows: TGTGCCAGCACGCGGTTTGGGGGTCGAGATACGCAGTATTTT.

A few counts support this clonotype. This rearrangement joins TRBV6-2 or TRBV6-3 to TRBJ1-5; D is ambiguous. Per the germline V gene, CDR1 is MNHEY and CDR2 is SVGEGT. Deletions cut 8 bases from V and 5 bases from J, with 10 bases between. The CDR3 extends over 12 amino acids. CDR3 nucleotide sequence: TGTGCCAGCCGGGGTTCAGATCAGCCCCAGCATTTT. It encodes CASRGSDQPQHF.

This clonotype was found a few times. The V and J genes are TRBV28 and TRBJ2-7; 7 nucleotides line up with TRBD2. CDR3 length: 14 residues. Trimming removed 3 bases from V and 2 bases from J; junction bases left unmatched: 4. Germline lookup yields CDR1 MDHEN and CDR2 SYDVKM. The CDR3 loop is CASSFLAETYEQYF. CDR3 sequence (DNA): TGTGCCAGCAGTTTTCTAGCGGAAACCTACGAGCAGTACTTC.

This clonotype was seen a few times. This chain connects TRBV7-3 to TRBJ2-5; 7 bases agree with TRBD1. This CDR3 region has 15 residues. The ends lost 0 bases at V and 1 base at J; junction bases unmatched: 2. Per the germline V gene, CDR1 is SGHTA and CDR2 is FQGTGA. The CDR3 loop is CASSLTGTVQETQYF. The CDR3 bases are TGTGCCAGCAGCTTAACTGGGACAGTCCAAGAGACCCAGTACTTC.

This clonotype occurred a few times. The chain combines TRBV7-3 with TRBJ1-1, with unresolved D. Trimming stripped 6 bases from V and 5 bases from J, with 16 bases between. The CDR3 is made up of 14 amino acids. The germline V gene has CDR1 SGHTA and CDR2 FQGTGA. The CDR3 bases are TGTGCCAGCAGGTCCGACCCCGTCGGGACTGAAGCTTTCTTT. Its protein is CASRSDPVGTEAFF.

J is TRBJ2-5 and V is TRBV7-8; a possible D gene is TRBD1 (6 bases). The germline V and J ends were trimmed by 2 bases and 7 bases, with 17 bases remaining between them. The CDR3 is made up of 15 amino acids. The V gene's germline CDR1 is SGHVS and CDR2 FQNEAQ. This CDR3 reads CASSLPWGQGGTQYF. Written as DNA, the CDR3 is TGTGCCAGCAGCTTACCCTGGGGGCAAGGAGGGACCCAGTACTTC.

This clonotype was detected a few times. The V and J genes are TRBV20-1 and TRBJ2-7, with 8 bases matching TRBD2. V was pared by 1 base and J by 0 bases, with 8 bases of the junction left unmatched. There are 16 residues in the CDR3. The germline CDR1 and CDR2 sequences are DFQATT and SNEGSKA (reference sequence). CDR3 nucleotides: TGCAGTGCTAGAGTCCTGGCGGGAGGCTTCTCCTACGAGCAGTACTTC. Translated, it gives CSARVLAGGFSYEQYF.

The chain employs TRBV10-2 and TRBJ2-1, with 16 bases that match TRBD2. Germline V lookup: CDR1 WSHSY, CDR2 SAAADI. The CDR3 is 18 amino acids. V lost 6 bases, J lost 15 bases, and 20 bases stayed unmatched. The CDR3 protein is CASRQGGTSGRVYAAGFF. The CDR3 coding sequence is TGCGCCAGCAGACAAGGGGGGACTAGCGGGAGGGTGTACGCGGCTGGGTTCTTC.

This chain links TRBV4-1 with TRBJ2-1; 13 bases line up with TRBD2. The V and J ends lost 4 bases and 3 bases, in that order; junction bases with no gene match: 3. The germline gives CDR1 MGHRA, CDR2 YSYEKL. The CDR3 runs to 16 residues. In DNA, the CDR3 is TGCGCCAGCAGCCGACTAGCGGGGGGATACTACAATGAGCAGTTCTTC. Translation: CASSRLAGGYYNEQFF.

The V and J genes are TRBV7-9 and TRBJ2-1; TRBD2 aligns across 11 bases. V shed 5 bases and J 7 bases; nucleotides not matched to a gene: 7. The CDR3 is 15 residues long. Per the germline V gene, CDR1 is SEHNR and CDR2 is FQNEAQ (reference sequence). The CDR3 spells CASSLTSGSSNEQFF. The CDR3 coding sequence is TGTGCCAGCAGCCTTACTAGCGGGAGTTCGAATGAGCAGTTCTTC.

The CDR3 is CASTVSGRAYNEQFF. The CDR3 DNA sequence: TGTGCCAGCACGGTTAGCGGGAGGGCCTACAATGAGCAGTTCTTC. The chain carries TRBV9 and TRBJ2-1; 11 bases are shared with TRBD2. CDR3 length equals 15 residues. Trimming at V came to 6 bases and at J to 2 bases, leaving 4 bases not matched to a gene. Germline CDR1 SGDLS, CDR2 YYNGEE.

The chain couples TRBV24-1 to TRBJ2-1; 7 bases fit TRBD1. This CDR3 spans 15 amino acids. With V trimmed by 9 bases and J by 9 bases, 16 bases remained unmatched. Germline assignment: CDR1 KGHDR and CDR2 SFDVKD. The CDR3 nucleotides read TGTGCCACCGGATCCTTAGTGAGGGGGCGAACTGAGCAGTTCTTC. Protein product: CATGSLVRGRTEQFF.